This T cell receptor (beta chain) was retrieved from a study of Ad26.COV2.S vaccination and SARS-CoV-2 variants. Study overall: Each vaccinee took Ad26.COV2.S intramuscularly, once or twice 56 days apart.

Documented treatment: over 15 received Ad26.COV2.S at low or high dose, single or two shots; about 5 received placebo; per-sample allocation not given. The samples were gathered on day 63 after the first injection of vaccine or placebo. Findings and caveats of the study: It was vaccine recipients, not placebo recipients, who had the higher spike-specific TCR breadth. CD8+ and CD4+ T cells specific for spike reportedly responded with substantial breadth after vaccination.

Comments on this clone: Its target is unknown.

Repertoires were generated with immunoSEQ multiplex PCR, while TCRdb's copy carries only in-frame clones and drops some. This table has about 400,000 clones, approximately 92% appearing once. The material sequenced was peripheral blood, taken in a trial of Ad26.COV2.S vaccine versus placebo. This TCR derives from a person between 18 and 65 years old who received the Ad26.COV2.S COVID-19 vaccine or a placebo.

CDR3 residues: CASSENSGANVLTF. In DNA, the CDR3 is TGTGCCAGCTCCGAGAACTCTGGGGCCAACGTCCTGACTTTC. The chain links TRBV18 to TRBJ2-6; D gene ambiguous. The germline CDR1 and CDR2 sequences are KGHSH and LQKENI. This CDR3 is built from 14 residues. With 6 bases removed from V and 0 bases from J, the gap between germline ends came to 6 bases.